Following are 15 T cell receptor beta chains from one sample sequenced in a study of blood T cell repertoires in COVID-19. TCRdb's copy holds only in-frame clones and misses some; the assay was immunoSEQ multiplex PCR. The sample includes fewer than 200,000 clones, roughly nine tenths of them seen just once. Sequencing input: peripheral blood. The receptors were sampled from a man aged 60 to 75 with acute or convalescent COVID-19.

The J gene is TRBJ1-2, the V gene TRBV5-1; 7 bases are shared with TRBD1. This CDR3 spans 13 amino acids. CDR1 SGHRS and CDR2 YFSETQ come from the germline V gene. The trim removed 4 bases at V and 7 bases at J, leaving 7 bases unmatched. The CDR3 bases are TGCGCCAGCAGCCGAGACAGGGACTTTGGCTACACCTTC. Its translation: CASSRDRDFGYTF.

The chain links TRBV19 to TRBJ1-5, with TRBD1 matching over 7 bases. V lost 7 bases and J lost 3; bases outside the gene matches: 6. CDR1 and CDR2 (germline): LNHDA, SQIVND (reference sequence). This CDR3 comprises 14 residues. The CDR3 DNA reads TGTGCCAGTAAGAGACAGGGTTTCAATCAGCCCCAGCATTTT. This gives the protein CASKRQGFNQPQHF.

The genes are TRBV7-8 and TRBJ2-1; tentative D call: TRBD2 (6 bases). Trimming removed 5 bases from V and 0 bases from J, with 11 bases in between. The CDR3 loop spans 15 amino acids. Germline CDR1 reads SGHVS; CDR2 reads FQNEAQ. The chain's CDR3 is CASSVRLDSYNEQFF. In DNA, the CDR3 is TGTGCCAGCAGCGTTCGACTAGACTCCTACAATGAGCAGTTCTTC.

The chain couples TRBV5-1 to TRBJ1-5; D unresolved. In germline, CDR1 is SGHRS, CDR2 YFSETQ. CDR3 length: 13 residues. V dropped 0 bases and J dropped 7 bases, with 8 bases sitting between them. The CDR3 spells CASSLDPNQPQHF. CDR3 in DNA: TGCGCCAGCAGCTTGGATCCTAACCAGCCCCAGCATTTT.

J is TRBJ1-5 and V is TRBV19, with D possibly being TRBD1 (5 bases). The CDR3 totals 15 residues. The germline CDR1 and CDR2 sequences are LNHDA and SQIVND (reference sequence). V lost 3 bases and J 3 bases, leaving 12 bases between the germline ends. CDR3 residues: CASSIKGGANQPQHF. CDR3 nucleotide sequence: TGTGCCAGTAGTATTAAGGGCGGGGCCAATCAGCCCCAGCATTTT.

The count of this clone is one. The rearrangement uses TRBV5-5 and TRBJ2-1; D is ambiguous. V was shortened by 2 bases and J by 2 bases, with 8 bases between the two germline ends. Germline V gene lookup returns CDR1 SGHKS and CDR2 YYEKEE (reference sequence). The CDR3 extends over 14 amino acids. CDR3 residues: CASSFVTPYNEQFF. The CDR3 region has the DNA TGTGCCAGCAGCTTTGTCACTCCCTACAATGAGCAGTTCTTC.

The chain employs TRBV9 and TRBJ1-4, with D possibly TRBD1 on 5 matching bases. The CDR3 has 14 amino acids. With 7 bases removed from V and 4 bases from J, the gap between germline ends came to 14 bases. Germline V gives CDR1 SGDLS, CDR2 YYNGEE. CDR3 DNA: TGTGCCAGCGGGAGGACACCAAGTAATGAAAAACTGTTTTTT. It yields the protein CASGRTPSNEKLFF.

The chain has TRBV10-3 and TRBJ2-1; TRBD2 agrees at 12 bases. CDR3 length: 16 amino acids. With 6 bases clipped from V and 4 bases from J, the junction kept 7 bases outside the gene matches. Looked up from germline, CDR1 is ENHRY and CDR2 is SYGVKD. CDR3 bases: TGTGCCATCAGACCGAGGACTAGCGGGGATTACAATGAGCAGTTCTTC. Translated: CAIRPRTSGDYNEQFF.

The chain is built from TRBV7-2 and TRBJ1-3, with 8 bases aligning to TRBD1. After removal of 5 bases from V and 1 base from J, the junction contained 10 bases not matched to a gene. CDR1 and CDR2 from the germline V gene are SGHTA and FQGNSA. There are 17 residues in the CDR3. The DNA of the CDR3 is TGTGCCAGCAGCCTAGGGCAGGGGGCGAATTCTGGAAACACCATATATTTT. It encodes CASSLGQGANSGNTIYF.

The chain couples TRBV7-3 to TRBJ1-6; possibly TRBD1 for D (5 bases). The germline gives CDR1 SGHTA, CDR2 FQGTGA. This CDR3 comprises 15 residues. The ends were cut back, 0 bases at V and 7 bases at J, with 10 bases in the middle. As DNA, the CDR3 is TGTGCCAGCAGCTTAACGTGGACATCGAATTCACCCCTCCACTTT. This codes for CASSLTWTSNSPLHF.

The chain links TRBV24-1 to TRBJ2-3; 12 bases match TRBD2. From germline, CDR1 is KGHDR and CDR2 SFDVKD. CDR3 length: 15 amino acids. The J segment lost 5 bases and the V segment lost 12 bases, leaving 11 bases of the junction unmatched. The CDR3 is CASASSGRAGDTQYF. Written as DNA, the CDR3 is TGTGCCTCCGCCTCTAGCGGGAGGGCCGGAGATACGCAGTATTTT.

This clone was counted between two and nine times. This chain joins TRBV12-3 or TRBV12-4 and TRBJ1-1; D remains ambiguous. V was trimmed by 8 bases and J by 5 bases, leaving 12 bases between them. The CDR3 has 12 amino acids. CDR3 residues: CASSLRRTEAFF. The CDR3 DNA sequence: TGTGCCAGCTCACTACGGCGGACTGAAGCTTTCTTT.

The V and J genes are TRBV6-5 and TRBJ1-1; D remains ambiguous. V lost 4 bases and J lost 3, with 12 bases in between. The CDR3 consists of 14 residues. Germline V gene data show CDR1 as MNHEY and CDR2 as SVGAGI. CDR3 region: CASSFRGGDTEAFF. CDR3 coding DNA: TGTGCCAGCAGTTTTCGGGGTGGGGACACTGAAGCTTTCTTT.

The V gene is TRBV6-6, the J gene TRBJ1-2, with a weak D call TRBD1 (6 bases). The CDR3 consists of 14 residues. The germline V gene has CDR1 MNHNY and CDR2 SVGAGI (reference sequence). Trimming stripped 7 bases from V and 8 bases from J, with 20 bases between. This CDR3 is CASNKRGSPYGYTF. The CDR3 DNA is TGTGCCAGCAACAAGAGGGGGTCTCCATACGGCTACACCTTC.

The chain recombines TRBV19 with TRBJ1-2; perhaps TRBD1 as D (5 bases). The CDR3 contains 16 residues. V lost 0 bases and J 3 bases, leaving 14 bases between the germline ends. Looked up from germline, CDR1 is LNHDA and CDR2 is SQIVND (reference sequence). CDR3 nucleotide sequence: TGTGCCAGTAGTATAGATGGTCACAGGAAGTACTATGGCTACACCTTC. Its translation: CASSIDGHRKYYGYTF. The whole variable domain, filled in from reference TRBV19 and TRBJ1-2, reads DGGITQSPKYLFRKEGQNVTLSCEQNLNHDAMYWYRQDPGQGLRLIYYSQIVNDFQKGDIAEGYSVSREKKESFPLTVTSAQKNPTAFYLCASSIDGHRKYYGYTFGSGTRLTVV.